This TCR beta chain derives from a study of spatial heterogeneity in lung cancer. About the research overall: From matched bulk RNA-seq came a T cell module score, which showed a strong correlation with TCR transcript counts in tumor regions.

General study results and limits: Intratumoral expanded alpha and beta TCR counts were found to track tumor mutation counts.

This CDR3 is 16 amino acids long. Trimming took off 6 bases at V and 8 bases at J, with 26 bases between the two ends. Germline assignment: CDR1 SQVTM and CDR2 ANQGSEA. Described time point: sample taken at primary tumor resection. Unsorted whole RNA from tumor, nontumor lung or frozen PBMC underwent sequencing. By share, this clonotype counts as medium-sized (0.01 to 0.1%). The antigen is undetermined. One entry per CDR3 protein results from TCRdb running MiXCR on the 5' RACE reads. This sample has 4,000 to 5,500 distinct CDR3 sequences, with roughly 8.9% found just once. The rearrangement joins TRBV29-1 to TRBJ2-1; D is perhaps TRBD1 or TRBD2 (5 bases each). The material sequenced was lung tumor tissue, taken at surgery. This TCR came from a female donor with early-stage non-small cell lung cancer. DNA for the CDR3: TGCAGCGTCATTGACTGGGGGATCGGAAGGCAAGATGAGCAGTTCTTC. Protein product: CSVIDWGIGRQDEQFF.